This TCR beta chain was found in a study of radiotherapy plus CTLA-4 blockade in lung cancer. Repertoires were generated with immunoSEQ multiplex PCR, while TCRdb's copy carries only in-frame clones and drops some. This sample has around 42,000 clones, with 63% found just once. This CDR3 has 15 residues. Trimming pared 4 bases from V and 1 base from J, leaving 13 bases between. The germline CDR1 and CDR2 sequences are SGHTA and FQGTGA. The sequence came from a human donor with non-small cell lung cancer who had a partial response to radiotherapy plus ipilimumab. This rearrangement joins TRBV7-3 to TRBJ1-1; a weak D match, TRBD1 (5 bases). The specimen comprised peripheral blood, sampled from a patient treated with radiotherapy plus ipilimumab. Here the CDR3 DNA reads TGTGCCAGCAGCTCACCGTACGGACAGAACACTGAAGCTTTCTTT. Translating it yields CASSSPYGQNTEAFF.